Following are 12 T cell receptor beta chains from one sample sequenced in a study of preoperative IRX-2 immunotherapy in early breast cancer. Sequenced by immunoSEQ multiplex PCR; TCRdb stores in-frame clones only, minus some. Of 35,000 to 55,000 clones detected, over 85% appear once; the ten largest clones hold 1.6%. The sample's treatment: preoperative locoregional IRX-2 cytokine immunotherapy. Specimen: tumor tissue, collected after IRX-2 immunotherapy. Every receptor here comes from a human donor with breast cancer.

J is TRBJ2-5 and V is TRBV7-9; D perhaps matches TRBD2 (7 bases). The V gene's germline CDR1 is SEHNR and CDR2 FQNEAQ (reference sequence). Trimming pared 2 bases from V and 4 bases from J, leaving 14 bases between. CDR3 size: 15 residues. Here the CDR3 DNA reads TGTGCCAGCAGCTTATCCTTGCGGGGGCCAGAGACCCAGTACTTC. It is translated as CASSLSLRGPETQYF.

CDR3 amino acids: CASSLRGGVLSLSHEQFF. The CDR3 DNA sequence: TGTGCCAGCAGCTTACGAGGGGGGGTTCTTTCCTTATCCCATGAGCAGTTCTTC. This sequence joins TRBV7-2 and TRBJ2-1; D may be TRBD2 (7 bases). Between the trimmed V and J ends, which lost 2 bases and 8 bases, there was a span of 25 bases. The length of the CDR3 is 18 residues. Germline V gives CDR1 SGHTA, CDR2 FQGNSA.

The CDR3 is CASSSGRGEQFF. In DNA, the CDR3 is TGTGCCAGCAGCTCCGGAAGGGGTGAGCAGTTCTTC. The V call is TRBV7-3, the J call TRBJ2-1, with D tentatively TRBD1 (5 bases). From germline, CDR1 is SGHTA and CDR2 FQGTGA. V lost 4 bases and J 9 bases, leaving 10 bases between the germline ends. The CDR3 extends over 12 amino acids. Supplemented by reference TRBV7-3 and TRBJ2-1, the full variable domain reads GAGVSQTPSNKVTEKGKYVELRCDPISGHTALYWYRQSLGQGPEFLIYFQGTGAADDSGLPNDRFFAVRPEGSVSTLKIQRTERGDSAVYLCASSSGRGEQFFGPGTRLTVL.

This clone has only one observation. The chain recombines TRBV7-8 with TRBJ2-7, with D perhaps matching TRBD2 (6 bases). From germline, CDR1 is SGHVS and CDR2 FQNEAQ. V was clipped by 5 bases and J by 0 bases, with 14 bases between them. This CDR3 has 15 residues. The CDR3 is CASSSRDSISYEQYF. DNA for the CDR3: TGTGCCAGCAGCAGCCGGGACTCAATCTCCTACGAGCAGTACTTC. The variable domain in full, completed from reference TRBV7-8 and TRBJ2-7, reads GAGVSQSPRYKVAKRGQDVALRCDPISGHVSLFWYQQALGQGPEFLTYFQNEAQLDKSGLPSDRFFAERPEGSVSTLKIQRTQQEDSAVYLCASSSRDSISYEQYFGPGTRLTVT.

This chain connects TRBV4-3 to TRBJ2-3, with D tentatively TRBD1 (5 bases). Trimming left V 4 bases short and J 4 bases short, with 18 bases between. The germline V gene encodes CDR1 LGHNA and CDR2 YSLEER. The length of the CDR3 is 16 residues. Here the CDR3 DNA reads TGCGCCAGCAGCCCTGAACGGTCGTGGGGCTCAGATACGCAGTATTTT. Amino acid sequence: CASSPERSWGSDTQYF.

The chain recombines TRBV4-3 with TRBJ2-5; D could derive from TRBD1 or TRBD2 (5 bases each). Germline lookup yields CDR1 LGHNA and CDR2 YSLEER. This CDR3 comprises 13 residues. The V end lost 4 bases, the J end lost 4 bases, and 10 bases lay between the germline ends. The CDR3 region is CASSLDGGETQYF. The CDR3 nucleotides read TGCGCCAGCAGCCTAGATGGGGGAGAGACCCAGTACTTC.

The rearrangement links TRBV11-1 to TRBJ2-1; TRBD2 agrees at 9 bases. Looked up from germline, CDR1 is SGHAT and CDR2 is FQDESV (reference sequence). The V and J ends lost 5 bases and 4 bases, in that order; junction bases with no gene match: 18. CDR3 length: 19 residues. The CDR3 reads CASSPRALGSSGDYNEQFF. CDR3 DNA: TGTGCCAGCAGCCCCAGGGCATTAGGATCTAGCGGGGATTACAATGAGCAGTTCTTC.

The chain carries TRBV5-6 and TRBJ1-3; the D is unclear. Germline V gene lookup returns CDR1 SGHDT and CDR2 YYEEEE. The CDR3 is made up of 15 amino acids. V dropped 0 bases and J dropped 0 bases, with 7 bases sitting between them. CDR3 in DNA: TGTGCCAGCAGCTTGGCCTGGTACTCTGGAAACACCATATATTTT. Translated, it gives CASSLAWYSGNTIYF.

V and J are TRBV20-1 and TRBJ2-7; D unclear. CDR1 is DFQATT, CDR2 SNEGSKA, per germline (reference sequence). The CDR3 spans 11 residues. Trimming took off 0 bases at V and 5 bases at J, with 5 bases between the two ends. CDR3 coding DNA: TGCAGTGCTAGAGATGATCACGAGCAGTACTTC. Protein: CSARDDHEQYF.

The gene calls are TRBV7-6 and TRBJ2-3, with TRBD2 identical over 12 bases. J gave up 1 base and V 4 bases, and 3 bases lay outside the gene matches. The CDR3 spans 16 residues. CDR1 and CDR2 (germline): SGHVS, FNYEAQ. DNA of the CDR3: TGTGCCAGCAGCTCACGACTAGCGGGAGGCACAGATACGCAGTATTTT. Amino acids: CASSSRLAGGTDTQYF.

This clone appeared a single time. The rearrangement links TRBV28 to TRBJ2-3; 13 bases match TRBD2. The trim removed 4 bases at V and 1 base at J, leaving 2 bases unmatched. There are 16 residues in the CDR3. Germline V gene lookup returns CDR1 MDHEN and CDR2 SYDVKM. CDR3 sequence: CASSSGLAGRTDTQYF. The CDR3 region has the DNA TGTGCCAGCAGTTCGGGACTAGCGGGGCGCACAGATACGCAGTATTTT.

The rearrangement links TRBV19 to TRBJ2-3, with D possibly called TRBD1 or TRBD2 (5 bases each). The CDR3 is made up of 14 amino acids. The V end was cut by 3 bases, the J end by 3 bases, with 10 bases between. The germline V gene has CDR1 LNHDA and CDR2 SQIVND (reference sequence). CDR3 DNA sequence: TGTGCCAGTAGTATGACTTGGGGGACAGATACGCAGTATTTT. This gives the protein CASSMTWGTDTQYF.